These 24 T cell receptor beta chains share one sample of origin, sequenced in a study of vaccination effects on CD4 cells after COVID-19. These receptors' targets are unknown. Some clones are missing from TCRdb's copy, which holds only in-frame ones; the method was immunoSEQ multiplex PCR. The sample lists some 40,000 clones, approximately 72% seen once, with over 2.5% in the top ten. Cells that had been cultured for nine to eleven days were the source of isolated CD4+ T cells. The sample here was CD4+ T cells from PBMCs cultured without peptide, taken before COVID-19 vaccination. Every receptor here comes from a human donor who received a COVID-19 vaccine.

This chain connects TRBV27 to TRBJ2-1; 11 bases map to TRBD2. Germline values: CDR1 MNHEY, CDR2 SMNVEV (reference sequence). Unmatched junction bases numbered 11, after V lost 4 bases and J lost 9 bases. This CDR3 has 16 residues. The CDR3 protein is CASSYGGSGGAVEQFF. In DNA, the CDR3 is TGTGCCAGCAGTTACGGCGGTAGCGGGGGGGCCGTTGAGCAGTTCTTC.

This chain links TRBV6-5 with TRBJ1-2, with a weak D call TRBD1 (5 bases). Trimming left V 5 bases short and J 5 bases short, with 15 bases between. CDR1 and CDR2 (germline): MNHEY, SVGAGI. The CDR3 length is 14 residues. The CDR3 reads CASSRPGGGYGYTF. The CDR3 nucleotides read TGTGCCAGCAGTCGTCCCGGGGGAGGATATGGCTACACCTTC.

The CDR3 DNA reads as TGTGCCAGCAGCGTAGGGTCCCCGACTAGCGGGATAGTCTACGAGCAGTACTTC. Residues: CASSVGSPTSGIVYEQYF. The chain employs TRBV9 and TRBJ2-7; 11 positions match TRBD2. With V trimmed by 0 bases and J by 3 bases, 11 bases remained unmatched. The CDR3 is made up of 18 amino acids. CDR1 is SGDLS and CDR2 is YYNGEE in the germline V gene.

This chain uses TRBV19 with TRBJ1-5; 10 positions agree with TRBD1. There are 16 residues in the CDR3. J was trimmed by 4 bases and V by 1 base; bases with no gene match: 4. CDR1 LNHDA and CDR2 SQIVND come from the germline V gene (reference sequence). DNA for the CDR3: TGTGCCAGTAGTATAGGATGGACAGGGGGAAATCAGCCCCAGCATTTT. This translates into CASSIGWTGGNQPQHF.

This rearrangement joins TRBV2 to TRBJ1-6, with 11 bases identical to TRBD1. The CDR3 covers 14 residues. Germline V gene sequence: CDR1 SNHLY, CDR2 FYNNEI. V shed 8 bases, J shed 10 bases, and the junction held 7 bases outside the gene matches. The CDR3 DNA reads TGTGCCAGCGGACAGGGGGCCGGTTCGTCACCCCTCCACTTT. It yields the protein CASGQGAGSSPLHF.

The chain links TRBV4-1 to TRBJ2-7, with D unresolved. Germline loops: CDR1 MGHRA, CDR2 YSYEKL. The CDR3 has 13 residues. The ends were cut back, 3 bases at V and 4 bases at J, with 10 bases in the middle. The CDR3 reads CASSHSLRYEQYF. The DNA for the CDR3 is TGCGCCAGCAGCCACTCCCTCAGATACGAGCAGTACTTC.

The V call is TRBV18, the J call TRBJ2-3, with D unclear. Germline lookup yields CDR1 KGHSH and CDR2 LQKENI. Trimming removed 4 bases from V and 0 bases from J, with 14 bases in between. The CDR3 is 16 residues long. The CDR3 nucleotides read TGTGCCAGCTCACTATACACGACATCTAGCACAGATACGCAGTATTTT. Protein sequence: CASSLYTTSSTDTQYF.

V gene TRBV19 combines with J gene TRBJ2-7, with D tentatively TRBD2 (5 bases). V gave up 4 bases and J gave up 0 bases, with 7 bases separating them. From germline, CDR1 is LNHDA and CDR2 SQIVND (reference sequence). The CDR3 runs 13 residues. CDR3 nucleotides: TGTGCCAGTAGTACGAGCGGCTCCTACGAGCAGTACTTC. It is translated as CASSTSGSYEQYF.

V and J are TRBV19 and TRBJ2-5, with D unresolved. V lost 1 base, J lost 3 bases, and 15 bases lay in between. The CDR3 length is 16 residues. CDR1 is LNHDA, CDR2 SQIVND, per germline (reference sequence). The CDR3 sequence is CASSIGRRLREETQYF. The CDR3 bases are TGTGCCAGTAGTATAGGTCGCCGTCTGCGCGAAGAGACCCAGTACTTC.

The V gene is TRBV5-1, the J gene TRBJ1-2; tentatively, D is TRBD1 (6 bases). This CDR3 is built from 16 residues. CDR1 is SGHRS and CDR2 is YFSETQ in the germline V gene. V was trimmed by 4 bases and J by 1 base, leaving 17 bases between them. CDR3 sequence reads: CASSDEPGRGNYGYTF. In DNA form, the CDR3 reads TGCGCCAGCAGCGACGAACCGGGCAGGGGTAACTATGGCTACACCTTC.

J is TRBJ2-2 and V is TRBV30, with 7 bases identical to TRBD1. This CDR3 spans 14 amino acids. Germline-derived CDR1 and CDR2 are GTSNPN and SVGIG (reference sequence). V trimming: 8 bases; J trimming: 2 bases; junction bases outside the gene matches: 8. DNA of the CDR3: TGTGCCAGCCGGGGACAGTTCAACACCGGGGAGCTGTTTTTT. It yields the protein CASRGQFNTGELFF. Based on the CDR3 plus reference TRBV30 and TRBJ2-2, the full variable domain is SQTIHQWPATLVQPVGSPLSLECTVEGTSNPNLYWYRQAAGRGLQLLFYSVGIGQISSEVPQNLSASRPQDRQFILSSKKLLLSDSGFYLCASRGQFNTGELFFGEGSRLTVL.

The chain carries TRBV3-1 (or the pseudogene TRBV3-2) and TRBJ1-6, with unresolved D. Trimming left V 5 bases short and J 6 bases short, with 5 bases between. CDR3 length: 12 amino acids. Germline V gene data show CDR1 as LGHDT and CDR2 as YNNKEL (reference sequence). The chain's CDR3 is CASSRSNSPLHF. CDR3 coding DNA: TGTGCCAGCAGCAGAAGTAATTCACCCCTCCACTTT.

This chain uses TRBV27 with TRBJ2-5, with 7 bases matching TRBD2. After removal of 3 bases from V and 5 bases from J, the junction contained 3 bases not matched to a gene. In germline, CDR1 is MNHEY, CDR2 SMNVEV (reference sequence). There are 13 residues in the CDR3. The CDR3 region has the DNA TGTGCCAGCAGTTTGCGGGGGACGGAGACCCAGTACTTC. Translating it yields CASSLRGTETQYF.

This chain connects TRBV21-1 to TRBJ2-7. TRBV21-1 is designated a pseudogene. This CDR3 comprises 13 residues. The DNA for the CDR3 is TGTGCCAGCGGGGTCTTGGTCTCCTACGAGCAGTACTTC. This codes for CASGVLVSYEQYF.

J is TRBJ2-7 and V is TRBV6-5; D perhaps matches TRBD2 (5 bases). Germline loops: CDR1 MNHEY, CDR2 SVGAGI. V gave up 2 bases and J gave up 0 bases, with 11 bases separating them. This CDR3 is 15 amino acids long. In DNA form, the CDR3 reads TGTGCCAGCAGTTACCTCGTGGGAGTCTCCTACGAGCAGTACTTC. Translating gives CASSYLVGVSYEQYF.

This rearrangement joins TRBV2 to TRBJ1-4; D is ambiguous. This CDR3 has 15 amino acids. CDR1 and CDR2 (germline): SNHLY, FYNNEI. The germline V and J ends were trimmed by 3 bases and 8 bases, with 16 bases remaining between them. The DNA of the CDR3 is TGTGCCAGCAGTGATTTCGGCAGGCTTGGAGAAAAACTGTTTTTT. It yields the protein CASSDFGRLGEKLFF.

The V call is TRBV18, the J call TRBJ1-2; maybe TRBD1 (6 bases). CDR1 and CDR2 from the germline V gene are KGHSH and LQKENI. V lost 2 bases and J 0 bases, leaving 10 bases between the germline ends. This CDR3 contains 15 residues. CDR3 protein: CASSPGGASNYGYTF. The DNA for the CDR3 is TGTGCCAGCTCACCAGGGGGGGCGTCTAACTATGGCTACACCTTC. The full variable domain, rest sourced from reference TRBV18 and TRBJ1-2, is NAGVMQNPRHLVRRRGQEARLRCSPMKGHSHVYWYRQLPEEGLKFMVYLQKENIIDESGMPKERFSAEFPKEGPSILRIQQVVRGDSAAYFCASSPGGASNYGYTFGSGTRLTVV.

This clone showed up just once. This chain joins TRBV3-1 (or the pseudogene TRBV3-2) and TRBJ2-1; TRBD2 matches 10 bases. Germline assignment: CDR1 LGHDT and CDR2 YNNKEL (reference sequence). With 0 bases clipped from V and 8 bases from J, the junction kept 7 bases outside the gene matches. CDR3 size: 16 residues. The CDR3 DNA follows: TGTGCCAGCAGCCAAGATTTGATAGCGGGAGGTTATGAGCAGTTCTTC. This codes for CASSQDLIAGGYEQFF.

The chain employs TRBV6-4 and TRBJ1-1; unclear D gene. V lost 4 bases and J lost 0, with 6 bases in between. The CDR3 loop spans 13 amino acids. Germline V CDR1 and CDR2: MRHNA, SNTAGT. The CDR3 protein is CASSVTMNTEAFF. Written as DNA, the CDR3 is TGTGCCAGCAGTGTCACAATGAACACTGAAGCTTTCTTT.

The rearrangement uses TRBV27 and TRBJ2-7, with 8 bases fitting TRBD2. Trimming took 5 bases from V and 5 from J; bases not matched to a gene: 8. This CDR3 comprises 14 residues. Germline assignment: CDR1 MNHEY and CDR2 SMNVEV (reference sequence). The CDR3 DNA reads TGTGCCAGCAGTATGAGACGGCGGGGGGACGAGCAGTACTTC. Its translation: CASSMRRRGDEQYF.

The V gene is TRBV7-2, the J gene TRBJ1-4, with 10 positions matching TRBD1. This CDR3 spans 14 amino acids. Germline V lookup: CDR1 SGHTA, CDR2 FQGNSA. With 4 bases clipped from V and 8 bases from J, the junction kept 4 bases outside the gene matches. CDR3 in DNA: TGTGCCAGCAGCTCGGGACAGGGGACAGAAAAACTGTTTTTT. It specifies CASSSGQGTEKLFF.

This clone was detected once. The V call is TRBV10-3, the J call TRBJ1-2, with TRBD1 identical over 9 bases. Trimming at V came to 2 bases and at J to 0 bases, leaving 1 base not matched to a gene. The CDR3 spans 15 residues. CDR1 and CDR2 from the germline V gene are ENHRY and SYGVKD. The chain's CDR3 is CAISEGQGTNYGYTF. Here the CDR3 DNA reads TGTGCCATCAGTGAGGGACAGGGGACTAACTATGGCTACACCTTC.

This clone was detected only a few times. V gene TRBV4-1 combines with J gene TRBJ2-1; TRBD2 agrees at 8 bases. CDR1 is MGHRA, CDR2 YSYEKL, per germline. The CDR3 consists of 18 residues. V was pared by 1 base and J by 4 bases, with 12 bases of the junction left unmatched. In DNA, the CDR3 is TGCGCCAGCAGCCAAGGGTCCCTCCTACTAGCGGCGTACAATGAGCAGTTCTTC. Translated, it gives CASSQGSLLLAAYNEQFF.

V is TRBV28 and J is TRBJ2-7; weak D call: TRBD2 (6 bases). The CDR3 has 15 amino acids. Germline CDR1 and CDR2: MDHEN and SYDVKM. The V end was cut by 4 bases, the J end by 2 bases, with 15 bases between. This chain's CDR3 is CASSSLGRSTYEQYF. CDR3 nucleotide sequence: TGTGCCAGCAGTTCTCTCGGGAGAAGTACCTACGAGCAGTACTTC.